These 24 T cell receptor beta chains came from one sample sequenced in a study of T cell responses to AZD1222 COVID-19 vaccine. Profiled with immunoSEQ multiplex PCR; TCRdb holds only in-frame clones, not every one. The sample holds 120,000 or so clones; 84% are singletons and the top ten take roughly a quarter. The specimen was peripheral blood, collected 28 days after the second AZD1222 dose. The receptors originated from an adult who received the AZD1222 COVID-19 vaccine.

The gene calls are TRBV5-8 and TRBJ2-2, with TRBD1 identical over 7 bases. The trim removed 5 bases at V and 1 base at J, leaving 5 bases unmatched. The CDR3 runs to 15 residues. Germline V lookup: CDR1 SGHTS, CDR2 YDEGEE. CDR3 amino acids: CASSSGQWNTGELFF. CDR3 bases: TGTGCCAGCAGTTCGGGACAGTGGAACACCGGGGAGCTGTTTTTT. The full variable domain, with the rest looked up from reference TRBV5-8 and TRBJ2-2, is EAGVTQSPTHLIKTRGQQATLRCSPISGHTSVYWYQQALGLGLQFLLWYDEGEERNRGNFPPRFSGRQFPNYSSELNVNALELEDSALYLCASSSGQWNTGELFFGEGSRLTVL.

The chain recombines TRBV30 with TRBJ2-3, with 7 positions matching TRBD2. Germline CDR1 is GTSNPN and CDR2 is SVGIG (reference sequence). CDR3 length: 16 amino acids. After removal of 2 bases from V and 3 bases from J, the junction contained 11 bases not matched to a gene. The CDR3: CAWSPWGKGGTDTQYF. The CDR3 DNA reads TGTGCCTGGAGTCCGTGGGGGAAGGGAGGGACAGATACGCAGTATTTT. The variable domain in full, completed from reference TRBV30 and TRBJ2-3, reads SQTIHQWPATLVQPVGSPLSLECTVEGTSNPNLYWYRQAAGRGLQLLFYSVGIGQISSEVPQNLSASRPQDRQFILSSKKLLLSDSGFYLCAWSPWGKGGTDTQYFGPGTRLTVL.

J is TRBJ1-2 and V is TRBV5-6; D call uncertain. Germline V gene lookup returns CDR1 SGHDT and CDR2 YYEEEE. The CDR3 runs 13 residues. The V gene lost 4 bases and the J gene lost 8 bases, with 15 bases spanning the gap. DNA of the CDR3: TGTGCCAGCAGCCCAGGACCTCATGAGGGCTACACCTTC. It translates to CASSPGPHEGYTF.

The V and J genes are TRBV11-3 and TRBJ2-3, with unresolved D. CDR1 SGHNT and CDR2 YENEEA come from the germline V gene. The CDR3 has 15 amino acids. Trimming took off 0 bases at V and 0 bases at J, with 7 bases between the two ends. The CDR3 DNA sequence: TGTGCCAGCAGCTTAGACCAGCCGAGCACAGATACGCAGTATTTT. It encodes CASSLDQPSTDTQYF.

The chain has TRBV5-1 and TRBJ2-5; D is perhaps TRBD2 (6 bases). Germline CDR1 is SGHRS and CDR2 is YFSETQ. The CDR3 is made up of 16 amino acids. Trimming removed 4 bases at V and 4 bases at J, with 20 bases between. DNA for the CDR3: TGCGCCAGCAGCCCAAACTCGGACCCAGCGGGAGAGACCCAGTACTTC. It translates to CASSPNSDPAGETQYF.

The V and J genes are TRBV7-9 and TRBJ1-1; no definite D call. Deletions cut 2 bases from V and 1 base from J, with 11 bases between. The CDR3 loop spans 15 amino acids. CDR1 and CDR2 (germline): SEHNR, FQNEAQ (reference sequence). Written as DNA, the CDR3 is TGTGCCAGCAGCTTATTGGATAAGGGGAACACTGAAGCTTTCTTT. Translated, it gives CASSLLDKGNTEAFF.

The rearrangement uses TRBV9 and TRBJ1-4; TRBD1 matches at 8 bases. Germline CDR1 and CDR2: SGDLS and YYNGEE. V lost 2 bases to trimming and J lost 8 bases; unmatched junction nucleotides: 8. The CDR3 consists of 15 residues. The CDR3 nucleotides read TGTGCCAGCAGCGTTTCAGGGGGCGCGGGGGAAAAACTGTTTTTT. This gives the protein CASSVSGGAGEKLFF.

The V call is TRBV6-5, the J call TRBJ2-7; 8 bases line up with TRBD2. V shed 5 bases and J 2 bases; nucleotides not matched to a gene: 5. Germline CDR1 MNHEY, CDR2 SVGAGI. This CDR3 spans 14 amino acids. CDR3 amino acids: CASSHGGATYEQYF. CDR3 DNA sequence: TGTGCCAGCAGTCACGGGGGGGCCACCTACGAGCAGTACTTC.

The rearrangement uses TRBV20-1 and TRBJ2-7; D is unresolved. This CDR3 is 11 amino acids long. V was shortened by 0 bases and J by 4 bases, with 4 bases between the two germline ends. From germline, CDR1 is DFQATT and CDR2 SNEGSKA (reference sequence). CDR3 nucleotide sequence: TGCAGTGCTAGAGAAGAGTACGAGCAGTACTTC. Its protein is CSAREEYEQYF.

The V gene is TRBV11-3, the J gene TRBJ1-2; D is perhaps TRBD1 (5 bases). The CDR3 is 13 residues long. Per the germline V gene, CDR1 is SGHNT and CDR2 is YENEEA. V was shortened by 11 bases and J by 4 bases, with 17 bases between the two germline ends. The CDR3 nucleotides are TGTGCCTCATCGGGCAGGGAGGGCTATGGCTACACCTTC. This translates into CASSGREGYGYTF.

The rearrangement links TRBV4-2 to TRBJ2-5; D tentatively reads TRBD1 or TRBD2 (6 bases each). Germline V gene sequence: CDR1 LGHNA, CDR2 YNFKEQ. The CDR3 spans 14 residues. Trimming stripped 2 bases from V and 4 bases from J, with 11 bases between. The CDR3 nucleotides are TGTGCCAGCAGCCAAATCGGGGGCCCAGAGACCCAGTACTTC. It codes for CASSQIGGPETQYF.

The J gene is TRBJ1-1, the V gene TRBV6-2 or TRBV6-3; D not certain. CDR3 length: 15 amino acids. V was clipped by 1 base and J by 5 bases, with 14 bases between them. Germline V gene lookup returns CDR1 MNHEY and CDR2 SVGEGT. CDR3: CASSYYGGRRTEAFF. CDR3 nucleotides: TGTGCCAGCAGTTACTACGGAGGGAGGAGGACTGAAGCTTTCTTT.

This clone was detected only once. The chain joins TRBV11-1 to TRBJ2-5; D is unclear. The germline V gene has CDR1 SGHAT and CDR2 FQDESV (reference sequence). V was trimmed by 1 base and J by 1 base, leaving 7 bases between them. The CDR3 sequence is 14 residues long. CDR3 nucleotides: TGTGCCAGCAGCTTAGGTCGATCCCAAGAGACCCAGTACTTC. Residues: CASSLGRSQETQYF.

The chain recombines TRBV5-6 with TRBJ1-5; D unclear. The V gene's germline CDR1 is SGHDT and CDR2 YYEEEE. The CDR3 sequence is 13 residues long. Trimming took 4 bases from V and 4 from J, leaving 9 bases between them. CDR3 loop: CASSVAGNQPQHF. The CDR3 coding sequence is TGTGCCAGCAGCGTTGCAGGTAATCAGCCCCAGCATTTT.

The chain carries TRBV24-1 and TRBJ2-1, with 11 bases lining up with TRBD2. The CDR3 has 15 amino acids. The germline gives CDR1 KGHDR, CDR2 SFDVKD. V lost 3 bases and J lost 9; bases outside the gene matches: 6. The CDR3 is CATSDVAGGPPEQFF. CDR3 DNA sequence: TGTGCCACCAGTGATGTAGCGGGGGGGCCACCTGAGCAGTTCTTC.

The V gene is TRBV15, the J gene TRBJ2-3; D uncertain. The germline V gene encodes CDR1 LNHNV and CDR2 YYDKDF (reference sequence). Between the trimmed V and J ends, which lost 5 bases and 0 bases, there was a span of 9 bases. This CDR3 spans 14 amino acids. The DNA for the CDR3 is TGTGCCACCAGCTTAGGGTCTAGCACAGATACGCAGTATTTT. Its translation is CATSLGSSTDTQYF.

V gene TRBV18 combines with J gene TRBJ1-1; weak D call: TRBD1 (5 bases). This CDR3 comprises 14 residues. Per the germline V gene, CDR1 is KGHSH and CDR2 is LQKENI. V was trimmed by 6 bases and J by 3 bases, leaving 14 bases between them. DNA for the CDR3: TGTGCCAGCTCCCCCGGGACCGGCCACACTGAAGCTTTCTTT. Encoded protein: CASSPGTGHTEAFF.

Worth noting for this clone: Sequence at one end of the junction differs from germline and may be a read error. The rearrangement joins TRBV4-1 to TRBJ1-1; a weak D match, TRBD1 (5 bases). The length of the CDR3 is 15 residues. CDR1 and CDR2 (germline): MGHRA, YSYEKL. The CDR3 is CASSQVVSRGTGAFF. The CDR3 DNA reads TGCGCCAGCAGCCAAGTCGTATCTAGGGGCACTGGAGCTTTCTTT.

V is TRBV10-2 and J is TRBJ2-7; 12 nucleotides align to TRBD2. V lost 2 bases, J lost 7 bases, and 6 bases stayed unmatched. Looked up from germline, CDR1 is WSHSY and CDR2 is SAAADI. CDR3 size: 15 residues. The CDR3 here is CASSEPSGGAEEQYF. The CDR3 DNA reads TGCGCCAGCAGTGAGCCTAGCGGGGGGGCCGAAGAGCAGTACTTC.

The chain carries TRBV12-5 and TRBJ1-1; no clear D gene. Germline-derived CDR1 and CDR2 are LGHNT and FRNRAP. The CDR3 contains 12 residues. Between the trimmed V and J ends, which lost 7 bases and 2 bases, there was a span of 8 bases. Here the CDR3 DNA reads TGTGCTAGTGATGGTTGCAACACTGAAGCTTTCTTT. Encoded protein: CASDGCNTEAFF.

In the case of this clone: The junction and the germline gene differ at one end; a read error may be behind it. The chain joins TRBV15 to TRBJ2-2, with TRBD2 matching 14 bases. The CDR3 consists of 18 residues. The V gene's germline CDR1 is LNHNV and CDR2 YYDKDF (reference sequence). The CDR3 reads CATSRGLAGGANTGELLF. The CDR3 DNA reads TGTGCCACCAGCAGAGGACTAGCGGGAGGGGCGAACACCGGGGAGCTGCTTTTT.

The CDR3 reads CASSSSDRTGGYTF. As DNA, the CDR3 is TGTGCCAGCAGTTCCTCGGACAGGACCGGGGGCTACACCTTC. The rearrangement links TRBV28 to TRBJ1-2, with 7 bases that match TRBD1. The J segment lost 8 bases and the V segment lost 4 bases, leaving 10 bases of the junction unmatched. Germline loops: CDR1 MDHEN, CDR2 SYDVKM. The CDR3 runs 14 residues.

CDR3 sequence (DNA): TGTGCTAGCCAGGGGAGAGGGGCCAACGTCCTGACTTTC. It encodes CASQGRGANVLTF. This chain links TRBV2 with TRBJ2-6, with D perhaps matching TRBD1 (6 bases). CDR1 is SNHLY, CDR2 FYNNEI, per germline. There are 13 residues in the CDR3.

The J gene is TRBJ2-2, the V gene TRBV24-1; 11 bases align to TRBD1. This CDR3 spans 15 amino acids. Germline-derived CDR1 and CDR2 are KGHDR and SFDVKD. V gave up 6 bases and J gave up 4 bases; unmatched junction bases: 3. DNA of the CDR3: TGTGCCACCAGTCCGGGACAGGGGGTCACCGGGGAGCTGTTTTTT. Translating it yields CATSPGQGVTGELFF.